These 7 T cell receptor beta chains share one sample of origin, sequenced in a study of identical twins. TCRdb processed the 5' RACE reads anew with MiXCR; each CDR3 protein has one entry. This table holds about 730,000 distinct CDR3 sequences, about 20% found once. The sample also formed part of further work on T cells expressing NK-cell markers.

The sample taken for sequencing was PBMCs. The receptors originated from a woman aged 18-29 years in good health.

The gene calls are TRBV4-1 and TRBJ2-1; D unresolved. Per germline, CDR1 MGHRA and CDR2 YSYEKL. This CDR3 is 16 amino acids long. Trimming stripped 4 bases from V and 3 bases from J, with 16 bases between. The CDR3 loop reads CASSPTGKGYYNEQFF. The CDR3 nucleotides are TGCGCCAGCAGCCCCACTGGCAAAGGATACTACAATGAGCAGTTCTTC.

This clonotype was picked up many times. Here the CDR3 reads CASSAGTAYEQYF. DNA for the CDR3: TGTGCCAGCAGCGCCGGGACAGCCTACGAGCAGTACTTC. The chain links TRBV7-9 to TRBJ2-7; 7 positions match TRBD1. CDR3 size: 13 residues. J lost 2 bases, V lost 5 bases, and 3 bases had no gene match. Germline V gives CDR1 SEHNR, CDR2 FQNEAQ (reference sequence).

V gene TRBV4-3 combines with J gene TRBJ1-2; D uncertain. V lost 8 bases and J 8 bases, leaving 15 bases between the germline ends. The CDR3 extends over 12 amino acids. Germline-derived CDR1 and CDR2 are LGHNA and YSLEER. The CDR3 sequence is CASWQPNQGYTF. CDR3 coding DNA: TGCGCCAGCTGGCAGCCAAATCAGGGCTACACCTTC.

The chain joins TRBV7-2 to TRBJ2-7; 8 nucleotides agree with TRBD2. This CDR3 is built from 15 residues. CDR1 SGHTA and CDR2 FQGNSA come from the germline V gene. Losses at the gene ends were 5 bases for V and 1 base for J; bases not matched to a gene: 7. The CDR3 sequence is CASSLTGGPSYEQYF. The CDR3 DNA follows: TGTGCCAGCAGCCTCACGGGAGGGCCTTCCTACGAGCAGTACTTC.

The V and J genes are TRBV20-1 and TRBJ2-2, with D hard to call. Trimming pared 7 bases from V and 0 bases from J, leaving 9 bases between. This CDR3 comprises 13 residues. Germline CDR1 is DFQATT and CDR2 is SNEGSKA (reference sequence). CDR3 in amino acids: CSVYFSNTGELFF. The CDR3 nucleotides are TGCAGTGTATACTTCTCGAACACCGGGGAGCTGTTTTTT.

The J gene is TRBJ2-5, the V gene TRBV6-5, with D tentatively TRBD2 (6 bases). V dropped 7 bases and J dropped 4 bases, with 10 bases sitting between them. The CDR3 consists of 12 residues. Germline values: CDR1 MNHEY, CDR2 SVGAGI. The CDR3 loop is CASNSRGETQYF. In DNA, the CDR3 is TGTGCCAGCAATTCGCGGGGAGAGACCCAGTACTTC.

The V gene is TRBV7-3, the J gene TRBJ2-1; D possibly corresponds to TRBD2 (6 bases). The CDR3 spans 13 residues. Deletions cut 2 bases from V and 7 bases from J, with 9 bases between. Germline values: CDR1 SGHTA, CDR2 FQGTGA. The CDR3 DNA reads TGTGCCAGCAGCTTATCAGGGACTAATGAGCAGTTCTTC. It encodes CASSLSGTNEQFF.